The clone carrying this T cell receptor (beta chain) was detected once. What it binds is unknown. These data belong to a study of cytomegalovirus exposure and HLA in healthy donors. The study, taken as a whole, reports: It is likely that the observed cluster of highly shared sequence variants was a sequencing artifact. Researchers reported from a later analysis that most CMV-associated TCR beta chains appeared HLA-restricted. Most subjects had HLA-A and HLA-B alleles reportedly predicted accurately by TCR beta sequences.

Use of 60 Vbeta and 13 Jbeta primers characterized the PCR. Here immunoSEQ multiplex PCR was the method, and the copy in TCRdb shows in-frame clones only, minus some. The sample holds 200,000 to 250,000 clones, under 90% seen once. The ends lost 4 bases at V and 5 bases at J; junction bases unmatched: 6. Germline V gene data show CDR1 as SGDLS and CDR2 as YYNGEE. This CDR3 is built from 14 residues. The V gene is TRBV9, the J gene TRBJ2-5; 9 positions match TRBD1. The clonotype originates from a human donor in good health. Source material: PBMCs. The CDR3 coding sequence is TGTGCCAGCAGCACAGGGGGCGGATATGAGACCCAGTACTTC. Translation: CASSTGGGYETQYF.